Below, 25 T cell receptor beta chains from the same sample are listed, as sequenced in a study of glioma-infiltrating T cells after dendritic cell vaccination. Time point described: after dendritic cell vaccination, including at tumor progression/relapse. Sequencing was performed with immunoSEQ multiplex PCR; in TCRdb, only in-frame clones are kept and a portion is missing. The sample consists of tens of thousands of clones, approximately 87% of them appearing once. The input for sequencing was blood, taken after dendritic cell vaccination. These receptors were collected from a human donor with glioblastoma.

The sample holds a few counts of this clone. The genes are TRBV4-3 and TRBJ2-1; D not certain. CDR1 is LGHNA, CDR2 YSLEER, per germline. The CDR3 loop spans 13 amino acids. V gave up 4 bases and J gave up 12 bases, with 16 bases separating them. The CDR3 sequence: CASSLSPKEMQFF. CDR3 nucleotides: TGCGCCAGCAGCCTTTCACCAAAGGAGATGCAGTTCTTC.

This rearrangement joins TRBV4-1 to TRBJ1-5; D gene unclear. Trimming cost V 1 base and J 5 bases, with 12 bases left between them. This CDR3 region has 15 residues. The germline V gene has CDR1 MGHRA and CDR2 YSYEKL. DNA of the CDR3: TGCGCCAGCAGCCAAGGAGATGGAGGGTATCAGCCCCAGCATTTT. Translation gives CASSQGDGGYQPQHF.

V usage is TRBV5-1 and J usage is TRBJ1-2; weak D call: TRBD1 (5 bases). Germline V CDR1 and CDR2: SGHRS, YFSETQ. V lost 2 bases and J 7 bases, leaving 12 bases between the germline ends. The CDR3 extends over 13 amino acids. The CDR3 bases are TGCGCCAGCAGCTTAAGGGGTACTTCTGGCTACACCTTC. Protein: CASSLRGTSGYTF.

V usage is TRBV6-6 and J usage is TRBJ1-2, with 10 positions matching TRBD1. This CDR3 region has 14 residues. V shed 4 bases, J shed 7 bases, and the junction held 6 bases outside the gene matches. Looked up from germline, CDR1 is MNHNY and CDR2 is SVGAGI (reference sequence). CDR3 sequence: CASSSTRTGGGYTF. The CDR3 nucleotides read TGTGCCAGCAGTTCCACCCGGACAGGGGGTGGCTACACCTTC.

The V gene is TRBV30, the J gene TRBJ1-2; 9 bases fit TRBD1. Germline CDR1 is GTSNPN and CDR2 is SVGIG (reference sequence). CDR3 length: 13 residues. Trimming took 4 bases from V and 8 from J; bases not matched to a gene: 8. The CDR3 loop is CAWKKQGARGYTF. DNA of the CDR3: TGTGCCTGGAAAAAACAGGGGGCGCGAGGCTACACCTTC. The whole variable domain, filled in from reference TRBV30 and TRBJ1-2, reads SQTIHQWPATLVQPVGSPLSLECTVEGTSNPNLYWYRQAAGRGLQLLFYSVGIGQISSEVPQNLSASRPQDRQFILSSKKLLLSDSGFYLCAWKKQGARGYTFGSGTRLTVV.

The chain joins TRBV28 to TRBJ2-5; TRBD1 agrees at 8 bases. This CDR3 is 14 amino acids long. Germline V gene lookup returns CDR1 MDHEN and CDR2 SYDVKM. The ends lost 5 bases at V and 1 base at J; junction bases unmatched: 3. This chain's CDR3 is CASSPTGAQETQYF. The CDR3 DNA reads as TGTGCCAGCAGTCCGACAGGGGCCCAAGAGACCCAGTACTTC. The full variable domain, in which reference TRBV28 and TRBJ2-5 provide the parts outside the CDR3, is DVKVTQSSRYLVKRTGEKVFLECVQDMDHENMFWYRQDPGLGLRLIYFSYDVKMKEKGDIPEGYSVSREKKERFSLILESASTNQTSMYLCASSPTGAQETQYFGPGTRLLVL.

V gene TRBV5-1 combines with J gene TRBJ1-3; D perhaps matches TRBD1 (5 bases). Germline CDR1 SGHRS, CDR2 YFSETQ. With 0 bases removed from V and 0 bases from J, the gap between germline ends came to 10 bases. The CDR3 length is 16 residues. CDR3 loop: CASSLGVRDSGNTIYF. DNA of the CDR3: TGCGCCAGCAGCTTGGGTGTCAGGGACTCTGGAAACACCATATATTTT.

The rearrangement uses TRBV30 and TRBJ1-2, with D possibly matching TRBD1 (5 bases). V was clipped by 0 bases and J by 0 bases, with 17 bases between them. The CDR3 length is 17 residues. CDR1 is GTSNPN, CDR2 SVGIG, per germline (reference sequence). In DNA, the CDR3 is TGTGCCTGGAGTGTACGTCTCGACAGCCGAGCTAACTATGGCTACACCTTC. As protein: CAWSVRLDSRANYGYTF.

The rearrangement links TRBV5-1 to TRBJ1-1; D ambiguous. This CDR3 is 14 amino acids long. V was cut by 2 bases and J by 1 base, with 9 bases left in between. Per germline, CDR1 SGHRS and CDR2 YFSETQ. The CDR3, as DNA: TGCGCCAGCAGCTTAGAGTTGTCGAACACTGAAGCTTTCTTT. This sequence encodes CASSLELSNTEAFF.

The chain combines TRBV28 with TRBJ1-1, with D unresolved. CDR1 and CDR2 (germline): MDHEN, SYDVKM. Trimming shortened V by 2 bases and J by 0 bases, and 10 bases separated the two germline ends. The CDR3 runs to 15 residues. CDR3 sequence: CASSLGSYMNTEAFF. Here the CDR3 DNA reads TGTGCCAGCAGTTTAGGGAGTTACATGAACACTGAAGCTTTCTTT.

The chain uses TRBV6-5 and TRBJ2-7; D possibly corresponds to TRBD1 (6 bases). This CDR3 has 14 amino acids. V was pared by 2 bases and J by 2 bases, with 10 bases between. The germline gives CDR1 MNHEY, CDR2 SVGAGI. The CDR3 spells CASSYEQGAYEQYF. CDR3 nucleotides: TGTGCCAGCAGTTACGAACAGGGCGCCTACGAGCAGTACTTC.

This chain connects TRBV4-1 to TRBJ2-1; TRBD2 agrees at 8 bases. This CDR3 spans 17 amino acids. CDR1 and CDR2 from the germline V gene are MGHRA and YSYEKL. Trimming took 0 bases from V and 1 from J; bases not matched to a gene: 5. The CDR3 region has the DNA TGCGCCAGCAGCCAAGACCCGGGACTAGTTTCCTACAATGAGCAGTTCTTC. Translation: CASSQDPGLVSYNEQFF.

About this clone: One junction end does not reproduce the germline sequence, and a read error may be involved. For the CDR3, the DNA is TGTGCTAGCAGCTCCGGGAGATTAGTCGCTTACAATGAGCAGTTCTTC. Translated, it gives CASSSGRLVAYNEQFF. The V call is TRBV7-7, the J call TRBJ2-1, with D possibly TRBD2 on 6 matching bases. Germline V gene data show CDR1 as SSHAT and CDR2 as FNYEAQ (reference sequence). The CDR3 runs to 16 residues. Supplemented by reference TRBV7-7 and TRBJ2-1, the full variable domain reads GAGVSQSPRYKVTKRGQDVTLRCDPISSHATLYWYQQALGQGPEFLTYFNYEAQPDKSGLPSDRFSAERPEGSISTLTIQRTEQRDSAMYRCASSSGRLVAYNEQFFGPGTRLTVL.

The count of this clone is one. The rearrangement uses TRBV11-2 and TRBJ2-1; D gene uncertain. Germline CDR1 and CDR2: SGHAT and FQNNGV. Between the trimmed V and J ends, which lost 1 base and 7 bases, there was a span of 8 bases. This CDR3 spans 13 amino acids. DNA for the CDR3: TGTGCCAGCAGCTTAGCCCAGGCAAATGAGCAGTTCTTC. As protein: CASSLAQANEQFF.

This CDR3 reads CASRGGRTGNTIYF. CDR3 DNA sequence: TGTGCCAGCAGGGGGGGACGCACGGGAAACACCATATATTTT. The J gene is TRBJ1-3, the V gene TRBV5-4, with a tentative D call TRBD1 (5 bases). The V end was cut by 5 bases, the J end by 4 bases, with 13 bases between. This CDR3 contains 14 residues. CDR1 and CDR2 (germline): SGHNT, YYREEE (reference sequence).

This clone came up a few times. This sequence joins TRBV10-3 and TRBJ2-5, with 9 bases that match TRBD1. The DNA matches TRBJ2-7 better at its end, which makes the J call doubtful. The CDR3 is made up of 15 amino acids. CDR1 ENHRY and CDR2 SYGVKD come from the germline V gene. CDR3 protein: CAISVTGTGYYEQYF. The CDR3 bases are TGTGCCATCAGTGTGACCGGGACAGGGTATTACGAGCAGTACTTC.

The V and J genes are TRBV9 and TRBJ2-2; 10 nucleotides line up with TRBD1. The V gene end was trimmed by 5 bases and the J gene end by 4 bases; junction bases not matched to a gene: 23. CDR3 length equals 21 residues. CDR1 is SGDLS and CDR2 is YYNGEE in the germline V gene. DNA of the CDR3: TGTGCCAGCAGTCCGGGGGCGCGGGGACAGGGGTTGAGACGGATCACCGGGGAGCTGTTTTTT. Its translation: CASSPGARGQGLRRITGELFF.

The DNA for the CDR3 is TGCGCCAGCAGCTTGGTCGTGGGGGGGCAGACAGATACGCAGTATTTT. Its protein is CASSLVVGGQTDTQYF. The chain links TRBV5-1 to TRBJ2-3, with D perhaps TRBD2 (7 bases). The CDR3 sequence is 16 residues long. Trimming cost V 0 bases and J 3 bases, with 14 bases left between them. Germline V CDR1 and CDR2: SGHRS, YFSETQ. Based on the CDR3 plus reference TRBV5-1 and TRBJ2-3, the full variable domain is KAGVTQTPRYLIKTRGQQVTLSCSPISGHRSVSWYQQTPGQGLQFLFEYFSETQRNKGNFPGRFSGRQFSNSRSEMNVSTLELGDSALYLCASSLVVGGQTDTQYFGPGTRLTVL.

Here the CDR3 DNA reads TGTGCCAGCTCACCATTGACGGGGTCATTCCAAGAGACCCAGTACTTC. Protein: CASSPLTGSFQETQYF. The J gene is TRBJ2-5, the V gene TRBV18; weak D call: TRBD2 (5 bases). The CDR3 is 16 amino acids. CDR1 KGHSH and CDR2 LQKENI come from the germline V gene. V was trimmed by 2 bases and J by 1 base, leaving 14 bases between them.

This chain uses TRBV7-2 with TRBJ1-3, with D possibly TRBD1 on 6 matching bases. The V gene's germline CDR1 is SGHTA and CDR2 FQGNSA. The CDR3 extends over 15 amino acids. V lost 5 bases and J lost 0, with 11 bases in between. The chain's CDR3 is CASSPDRISGNTIYF. The CDR3 region has the DNA TGTGCCAGCAGCCCCGACAGGATCTCTGGAAACACCATATATTTT.

This sequence joins TRBV6-5 and TRBJ1-2; D perhaps matches TRBD1 (6 bases). V gave up 5 bases and J gave up 5 bases, with 12 bases separating them. The CDR3 spans 13 residues. Germline V CDR1 and CDR2: MNHEY, SVGAGI. This CDR3 reads CASSGDRWYGYTF. DNA of the CDR3: TGTGCCAGCAGTGGAGACAGGTGGTATGGCTACACCTTC.

Turning to this clone: The junction does not match germline at one end; this may be a read error. The chain recombines TRBV7-7 with TRBJ2-1, with 8 bases aligning to TRBD1. Germline V CDR1 and CDR2: SSHAT, FNYEAQ (reference sequence). The CDR3 consists of 15 residues. Here the CDR3 DNA reads TGTGCTAGCAGCCCAGACAGGGGATTTGAGAATGAGCAGTTCTTC. Translated, it gives CASSPDRGFENEQFF.

The V gene is TRBV7-9, the J gene TRBJ2-1; D not certain. The CDR3 length is 14 residues. The germline V gene has CDR1 SEHNR and CDR2 FQNEAQ (reference sequence). The V end lost 5 bases, the J end lost 6 bases, and 14 bases lay between the germline ends. The CDR3 DNA reads TGTGCCAGCAGCCCATTCAAGACTTCCAATGAGCAGTTCTTC. Translating it yields CASSPFKTSNEQFF.

The chain uses TRBV9 and TRBJ2-7, with D uncertain. This CDR3 is built from 15 residues. The V end lost 1 base, the J end lost 2 bases, and 13 bases lay between the germline ends. From germline, CDR1 is SGDLS and CDR2 YYNGEE. The CDR3 DNA reads TGTGCCAGCAGCGTATCCCCAACAGAAGCCTACGAGCAGTACTTC. It translates to CASSVSPTEAYEQYF.

The gene calls are TRBV6-5 and TRBJ1-2; the D is unclear. Germline-derived CDR1 and CDR2 are MNHEY and SVGAGI. Trimming stripped 6 bases from V and 0 bases from J, with 11 bases between. The CDR3 totals 14 residues. CDR3 residues: CASRSFRSNYGYTF. DNA for the CDR3: TGTGCCAGCAGATCGTTCCGTTCTAACTATGGCTACACCTTC.